Sequencing of this TCR beta chain was carried out in a study of OX40 agonist ivuxolimab in advanced cancers. At the level of the study: Ivuxolimab, an agonist antibody against OX40 (CD134), was given to patients. Three dose-escalation patients had partial responses: one with hepatocellular carcinoma and two with cutaneous melanoma. Whole-study findings and limits: At 0.1-3.0 mg/kg, partial responders had clonal expansion among the lowest observed.

Comments on this clone: Its antigen remains unidentified.

V was clipped by 0 bases and J by 0 bases, with 8 bases between them. This CDR3 spans 15 amino acids. Per the germline V gene, CDR1 is SGHKS and CDR2 is YYEKEE (reference sequence). The protocol was immunoSEQ multiplex PCR, while the TCRdb copy is restricted to in-frame clones and leaves out a portion. The sample consists of about 73,000 clones, 92% of them appearing once. Material: CD4+ or CD8+ T cells sorted from blood, obtained in a trial of the OX40 agonist ivuxolimab. The chain recombines TRBV5-5 with TRBJ2-3; D remains ambiguous. The origin of this receptor is an adult with an advanced solid tumor such as melanoma, head and neck, liver or kidney cancer. CDR3 in DNA: TGTGCCAGCAGCTTGGCCCCCCGCAGCACAGATACGCAGTATTTT. Translated, it gives CASSLAPRSTDTQYF.